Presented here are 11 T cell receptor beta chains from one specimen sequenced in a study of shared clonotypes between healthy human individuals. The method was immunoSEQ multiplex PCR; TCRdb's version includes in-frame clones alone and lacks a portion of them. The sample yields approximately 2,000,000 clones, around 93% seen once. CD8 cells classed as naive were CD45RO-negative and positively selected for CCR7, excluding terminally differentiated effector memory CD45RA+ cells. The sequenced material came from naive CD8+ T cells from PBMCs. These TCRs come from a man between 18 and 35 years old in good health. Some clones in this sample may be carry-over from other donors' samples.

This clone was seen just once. CDR3 sequence reads: CASSQEGQASNQPQHF. Here the CDR3 DNA reads TGCGCCAGCAGCCAAGAAGGGCAGGCCAGCAATCAGCCCCAGCATTTT. The chain employs TRBV4-1 and TRBJ1-5; D uncertain. CDR3 length equals 16 residues. Trimming cost V 0 bases and J 1 base, with 10 bases left between them. Germline V gene lookup returns CDR1 MGHRA and CDR2 YSYEKL.

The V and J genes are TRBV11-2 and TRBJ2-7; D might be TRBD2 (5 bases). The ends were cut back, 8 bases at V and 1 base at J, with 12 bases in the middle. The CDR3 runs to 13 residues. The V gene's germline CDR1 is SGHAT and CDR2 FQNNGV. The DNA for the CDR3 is TGTGCCAGCTATAGCTCGGGGTCCTACGAGCAGTACTTC. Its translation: CASYSSGSYEQYF.

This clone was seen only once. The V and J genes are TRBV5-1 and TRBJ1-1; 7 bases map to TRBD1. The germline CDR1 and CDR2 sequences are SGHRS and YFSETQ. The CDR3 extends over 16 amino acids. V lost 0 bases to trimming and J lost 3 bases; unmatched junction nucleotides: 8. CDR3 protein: CASSLERRGRDTEAFF. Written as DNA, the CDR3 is TGCGCCAGCAGCTTGGAAAGGAGGGGGCGCGACACTGAAGCTTTCTTT.

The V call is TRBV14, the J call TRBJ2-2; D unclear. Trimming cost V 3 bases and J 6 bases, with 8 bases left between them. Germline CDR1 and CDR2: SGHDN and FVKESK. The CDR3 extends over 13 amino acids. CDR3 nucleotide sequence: TGTGCCAGCAGCCAGTCTAAGCCCGGGGAGCTGTTTTTT. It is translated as CASSQSKPGELFF.

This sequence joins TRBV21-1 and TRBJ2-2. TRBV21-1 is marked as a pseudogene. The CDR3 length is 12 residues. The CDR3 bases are TGTGCCAGCAGCAAAGTTTCCGGGGAGCTGTTTTTT. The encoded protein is CASSKVSGELFF.

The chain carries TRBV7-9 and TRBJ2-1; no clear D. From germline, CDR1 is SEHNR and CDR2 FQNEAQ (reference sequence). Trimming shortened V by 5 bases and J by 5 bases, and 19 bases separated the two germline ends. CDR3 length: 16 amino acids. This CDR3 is CASSQLLSEVHNEQFF. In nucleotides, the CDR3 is TGTGCCAGCAGCCAGCTTCTCTCTGAGGTCCACAATGAGCAGTTCTTC.

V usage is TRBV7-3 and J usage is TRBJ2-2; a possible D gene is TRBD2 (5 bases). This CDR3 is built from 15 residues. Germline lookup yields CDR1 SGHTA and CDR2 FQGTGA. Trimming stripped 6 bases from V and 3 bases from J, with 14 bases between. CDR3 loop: CASSLSPSHTGELFF. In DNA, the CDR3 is TGTGCCAGCAGTCTCTCGCCTAGCCACACCGGGGAGCTGTTTTTT. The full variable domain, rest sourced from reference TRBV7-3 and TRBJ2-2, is GAGVSQTPSNKVTEKGKYVELRCDPISGHTALYWYRQSLGQGPEFLIYFQGTGAADDSGLPNDRFFAVRPEGSVSTLKIQRTERGDSAVYLCASSLSPSHTGELFFGEGSRLTVL.

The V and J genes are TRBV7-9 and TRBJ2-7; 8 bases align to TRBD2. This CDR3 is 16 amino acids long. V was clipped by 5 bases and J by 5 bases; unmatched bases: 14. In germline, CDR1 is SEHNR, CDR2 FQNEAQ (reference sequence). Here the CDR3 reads CASSPPGGAGSDEQYF. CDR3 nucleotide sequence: TGTGCCAGCAGCCCACCGGGGGGGGCGGGGAGCGACGAGCAGTACTTC.

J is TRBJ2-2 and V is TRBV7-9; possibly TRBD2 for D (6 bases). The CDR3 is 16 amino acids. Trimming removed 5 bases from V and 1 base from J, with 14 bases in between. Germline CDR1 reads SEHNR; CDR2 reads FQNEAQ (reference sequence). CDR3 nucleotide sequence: TGTGCCAGCAGCCCGAGGCGGGGTGGGAACACCGGGGAGCTGTTTTTT. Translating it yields CASSPRRGGNTGELFF.

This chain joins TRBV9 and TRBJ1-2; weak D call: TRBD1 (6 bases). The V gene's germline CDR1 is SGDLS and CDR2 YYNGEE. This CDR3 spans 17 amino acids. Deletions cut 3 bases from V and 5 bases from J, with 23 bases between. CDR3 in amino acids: CASSDASQGLASYGYTF. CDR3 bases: TGTGCCAGCAGCGACGCCTCCCAGGGGTTGGCATCTTATGGCTACACCTTC. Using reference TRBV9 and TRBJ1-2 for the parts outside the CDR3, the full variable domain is DSGVTQTPKHLITATGQRVTLRCSPRSGDLSVYWYQQSLDQGLQFLIQYYNGEERAKGNILERFSAQQFPDLHSELNLSSLELGDSALYFCASSDASQGLASYGYTFGSGTRLTVV.

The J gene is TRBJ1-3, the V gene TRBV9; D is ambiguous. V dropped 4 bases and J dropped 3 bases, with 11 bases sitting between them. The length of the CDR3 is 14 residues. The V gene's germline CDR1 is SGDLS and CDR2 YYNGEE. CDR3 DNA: TGTGCCAGCAGCACGCGTTTGGTTGGAAACACCATATATTTT. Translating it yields CASSTRLVGNTIYF.